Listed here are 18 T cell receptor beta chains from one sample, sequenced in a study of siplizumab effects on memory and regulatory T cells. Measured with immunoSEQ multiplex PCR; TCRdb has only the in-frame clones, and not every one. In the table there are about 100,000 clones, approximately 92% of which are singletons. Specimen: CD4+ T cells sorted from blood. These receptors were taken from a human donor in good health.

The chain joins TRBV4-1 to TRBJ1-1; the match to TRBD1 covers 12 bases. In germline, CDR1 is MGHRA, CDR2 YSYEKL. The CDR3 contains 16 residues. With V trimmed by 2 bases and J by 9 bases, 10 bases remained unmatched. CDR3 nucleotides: TGCGCCAGCAGCCAATTCTCCGGGACAGGGGGCGTCAAAGCTTTCTTT. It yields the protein CASSQFSGTGGVKAFF.

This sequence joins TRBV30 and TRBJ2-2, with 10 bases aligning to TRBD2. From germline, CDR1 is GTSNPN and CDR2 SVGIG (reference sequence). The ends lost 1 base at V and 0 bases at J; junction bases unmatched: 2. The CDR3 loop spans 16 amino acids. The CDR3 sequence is CAWSGSGGTNTGELFF. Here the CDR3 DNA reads TGTGCCTGGAGTGGTAGCGGGGGGACGAACACCGGGGAGCTGTTTTTT. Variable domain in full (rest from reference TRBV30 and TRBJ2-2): SQTIHQWPATLVQPVGSPLSLECTVEGTSNPNLYWYRQAAGRGLQLLFYSVGIGQISSEVPQNLSASRPQDRQFILSSKKLLLSDSGFYLCAWSGSGGTNTGELFFGEGSRLTVL.

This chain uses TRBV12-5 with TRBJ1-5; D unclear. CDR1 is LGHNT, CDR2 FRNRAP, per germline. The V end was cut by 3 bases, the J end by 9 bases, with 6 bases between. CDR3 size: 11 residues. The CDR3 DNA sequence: TGTGCTAGTGGTTTTAGCGGGCCCCAGCATTTT. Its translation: CASGFSGPQHF.

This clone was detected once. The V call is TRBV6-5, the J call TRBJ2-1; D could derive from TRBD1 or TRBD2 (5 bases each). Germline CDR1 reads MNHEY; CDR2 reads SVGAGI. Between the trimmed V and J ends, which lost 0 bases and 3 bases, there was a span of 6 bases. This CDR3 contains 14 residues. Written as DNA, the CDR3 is TGTGCCAGCAGTTACTCGGGGGACTACAATGAGCAGTTCTTC. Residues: CASSYSGDYNEQFF.

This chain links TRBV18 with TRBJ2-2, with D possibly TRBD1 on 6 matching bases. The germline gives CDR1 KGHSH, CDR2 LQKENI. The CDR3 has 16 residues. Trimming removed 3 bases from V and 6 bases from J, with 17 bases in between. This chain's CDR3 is CASSPFRGKMPGELFF. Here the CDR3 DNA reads TGTGCCAGCTCACCCTTCAGGGGAAAGATGCCCGGGGAGCTGTTTTTT.

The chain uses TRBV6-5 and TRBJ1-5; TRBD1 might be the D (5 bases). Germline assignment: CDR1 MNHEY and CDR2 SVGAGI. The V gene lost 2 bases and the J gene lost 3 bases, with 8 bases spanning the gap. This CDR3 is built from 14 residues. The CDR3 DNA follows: TGTGCCAGCAGTTACCAGGGTGACAATCAGCCCCAGCATTTT. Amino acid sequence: CASSYQGDNQPQHF.

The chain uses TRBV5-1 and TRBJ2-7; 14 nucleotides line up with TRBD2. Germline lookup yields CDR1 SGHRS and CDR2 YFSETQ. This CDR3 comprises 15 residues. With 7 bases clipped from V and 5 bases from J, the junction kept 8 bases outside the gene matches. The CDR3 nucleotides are TGCGCCAGCGGACGGACTAGCGGGGGGATCAACGAGCAGTACTTC. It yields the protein CASGRTSGGINEQYF.

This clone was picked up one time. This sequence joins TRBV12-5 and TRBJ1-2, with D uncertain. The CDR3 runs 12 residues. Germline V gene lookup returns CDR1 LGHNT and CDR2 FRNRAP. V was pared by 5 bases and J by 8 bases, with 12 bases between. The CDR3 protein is CASGPQEYGYTF. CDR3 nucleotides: TGTGCTAGTGGTCCTCAGGAGTACGGCTACACCTTC.

CDR3 in amino acids: CARGESYNSPLHF. DNA for the CDR3: TGTGCCAGAGGGGAATCCTATAATTCACCCCTCCACTTT. The genes are TRBV27 and TRBJ1-6; possibly TRBD1 for D (5 bases). Germline CDR1 and CDR2: MNHEY and SMNVEV (reference sequence). The V end was cut by 9 bases, the J end by 1 base, with 7 bases between. This CDR3 comprises 13 residues.

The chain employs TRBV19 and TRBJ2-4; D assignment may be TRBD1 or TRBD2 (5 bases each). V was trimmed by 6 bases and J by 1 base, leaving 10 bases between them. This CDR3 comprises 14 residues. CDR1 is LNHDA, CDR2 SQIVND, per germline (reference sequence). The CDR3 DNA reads TGTGCCAGTAGAACCAGGGAGGCCAAAAACATTCAGTACTTC. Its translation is CASRTREAKNIQYF.

In nucleotides, the CDR3 is TGTGCCAGCACCTCATACGGGACTAGCTACGAGCAGTACTTC. This codes for CASTSYGTSYEQYF. This chain links TRBV6-5 with TRBJ2-7; 8 bases align to TRBD2. V was pared by 7 bases and J by 3 bases, with 8 bases of the junction left unmatched. Germline CDR1 and CDR2: MNHEY and SVGAGI. There are 14 residues in the CDR3.

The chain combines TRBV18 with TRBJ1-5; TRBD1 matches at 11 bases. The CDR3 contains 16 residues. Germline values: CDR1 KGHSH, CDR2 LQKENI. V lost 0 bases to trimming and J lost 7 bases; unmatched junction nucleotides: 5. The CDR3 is CASSPPGQGGMQPQHF. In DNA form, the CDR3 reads TGTGCCAGCTCACCACCGGGACAGGGGGGGATGCAGCCCCAGCATTTT.

The DNA for the CDR3 is TGTGCCAGCAGCTTAGATAGCGGGGGGTTCCAAGAGACCCAGTACTTC. It specifies CASSLDSGGFQETQYF. The rearrangement uses TRBV7-2 and TRBJ2-5; 10 bases align to TRBD2. This CDR3 has 16 amino acids. The germline V gene encodes CDR1 SGHTA and CDR2 FQGNSA. V was pared by 1 base and J by 1 base, with 3 bases of the junction left unmatched.

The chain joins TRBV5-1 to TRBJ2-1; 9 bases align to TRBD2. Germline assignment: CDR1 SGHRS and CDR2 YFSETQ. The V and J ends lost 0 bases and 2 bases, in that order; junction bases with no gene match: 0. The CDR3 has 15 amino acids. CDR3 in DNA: TGCGCCAGCAGCTTGGGCGGGGGGGCCTACAATGAGCAGTTCTTC. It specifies CASSLGGGAYNEQFF.

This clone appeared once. The CDR3 DNA sequence: TGTGCCAGCAGTGACCAGGCCTCCTACAATGAGCAGTTCTTC. This translates into CASSDQASYNEQFF. V usage is TRBV6-1 and J usage is TRBJ2-1; D call uncertain. V was clipped by 3 bases and J by 0 bases, with 6 bases between them. This CDR3 has 14 amino acids. Germline assignment: CDR1 MNHNS and CDR2 SASEGT.

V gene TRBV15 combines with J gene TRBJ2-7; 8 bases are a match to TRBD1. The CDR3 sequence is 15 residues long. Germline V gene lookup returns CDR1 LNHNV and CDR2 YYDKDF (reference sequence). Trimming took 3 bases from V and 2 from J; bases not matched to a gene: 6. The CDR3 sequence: CATSRVKGQAYEQYF. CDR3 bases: TGTGCCACCAGCAGGGTTAAGGGACAGGCCTACGAGCAGTACTTC.

The CDR3 DNA reads as TGTGCCAGCAGTGATGGGGGGAGCAATCAGCCCCAGCATTTT. Translated, it gives CASSDGGSNQPQHF. The chain has TRBV6-1 and TRBJ1-5; tentative D call: TRBD1 (5 bases). This CDR3 has 14 residues. In germline, CDR1 is MNHNS, CDR2 SASEGT. Trimming shortened V by 3 bases and J by 1 base, and 7 bases separated the two germline ends.

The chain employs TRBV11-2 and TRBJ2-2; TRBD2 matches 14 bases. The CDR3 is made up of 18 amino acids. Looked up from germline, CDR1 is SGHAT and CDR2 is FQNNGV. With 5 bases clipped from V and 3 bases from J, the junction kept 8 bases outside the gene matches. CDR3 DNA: TGTGCCAGCAGCAACCGACTAGCGGGGGGGCCGGACACCGGGGAGCTGTTTTTT. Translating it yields CASSNRLAGGPDTGELFF.